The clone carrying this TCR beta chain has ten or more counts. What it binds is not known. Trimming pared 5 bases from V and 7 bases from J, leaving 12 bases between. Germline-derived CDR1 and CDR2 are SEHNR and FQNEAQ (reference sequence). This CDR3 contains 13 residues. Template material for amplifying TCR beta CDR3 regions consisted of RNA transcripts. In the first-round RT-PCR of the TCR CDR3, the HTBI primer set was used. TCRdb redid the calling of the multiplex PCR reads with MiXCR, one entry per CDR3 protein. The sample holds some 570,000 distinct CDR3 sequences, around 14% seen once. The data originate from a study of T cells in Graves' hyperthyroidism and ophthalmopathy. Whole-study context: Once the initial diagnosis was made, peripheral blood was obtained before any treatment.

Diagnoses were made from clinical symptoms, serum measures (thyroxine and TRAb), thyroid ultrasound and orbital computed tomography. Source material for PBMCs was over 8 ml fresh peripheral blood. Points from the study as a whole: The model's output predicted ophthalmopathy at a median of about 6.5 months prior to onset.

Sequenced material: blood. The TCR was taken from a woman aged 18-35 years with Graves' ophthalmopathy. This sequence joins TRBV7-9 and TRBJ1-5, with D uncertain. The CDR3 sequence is CASSAVGVQPQHF. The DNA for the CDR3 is TGTGCCAGCAGCGCAGTTGGGGTCCAGCCCCAGCATTTT.